These 21 T cell receptor beta chains share one sample of origin, sequenced in a study of OX40 agonist ivuxolimab in advanced cancers. Clones were sequenced by immunoSEQ multiplex PCR, and TCRdb holds only the in-frame ones, with some missing. Of about 47,000 clones in the sample, approximately 82% were seen once. This specimen was CD4+ or CD8+ T cells sorted from blood, taken in a trial of the OX40 agonist ivuxolimab. These receptors all come from an adult with an advanced solid tumor such as melanoma, head and neck, liver or kidney cancer.

The V gene is TRBV5-4, the J gene TRBJ2-1, with 14 bases matching TRBD2. Germline V gene lookup returns CDR1 SGHNT and CDR2 YYREEE (reference sequence). V was clipped by 4 bases and J by 5 bases; unmatched bases: 5. The CDR3 is 16 amino acids. CDR3 nucleotides: TGTGCCAGCAGCCCGGGACTAGCGGGAGTGGACAATGAGCAGTTCTTC. This encodes CASSPGLAGVDNEQFF.

This sequence joins TRBV6-5 and TRBJ2-7; 7 bases are shared with TRBD1. The germline CDR1 and CDR2 sequences are MNHEY and SVGAGI. V was clipped by 6 bases and J by 0 bases; unmatched bases: 5. The CDR3 totals 14 residues. Written as DNA, the CDR3 is TGTGCCAGCAGAGCAGGGGGAAGCTCCTACGAGCAGTACTTC. Protein: CASRAGGSSYEQYF.

The rearrangement uses TRBV5-6 and TRBJ1-1; perhaps TRBD1 as D (6 bases). V gave up 7 bases and J gave up 0 bases, with 13 bases separating them. The germline V gene encodes CDR1 SGHDT and CDR2 YYEEEE. The CDR3 totals 14 residues. The CDR3 DNA follows: TGTGCCAGCGAAGTCGGACAGTTGAACACTGAAGCTTTCTTT. It translates to CASEVGQLNTEAFF.

Concerning this clone itself: A read error may produce the germline difference seen at one junction end. The chain combines TRBV18 with TRBJ2-1, with 9 bases lining up with TRBD2. Germline V CDR1 and CDR2: KGHSH, LQKENI. The CDR3 consists of 15 residues. The CDR3, as DNA: TGTGCCAGCTCCCCACGGGCTAGCGGGATTCATGAGCAGTTCTTC. As protein: CASSPRASGIHEQFF.

The CDR3 nucleotides read TGTGCCAGCAGGGACTGGACGGATACGCAGTATTTT. Translated, it gives CASRDWTDTQYF. The chain has TRBV6-5 and TRBJ2-3, with a weak D call TRBD2 (5 bases). The V end was cut by 6 bases, the J end by 6 bases, with 10 bases between. The CDR3 consists of 12 residues. Germline V gives CDR1 MNHEY, CDR2 SVGAGI.

The rearrangement links TRBV2 to TRBJ1-3; D is undetermined. The ends were cut back, 9 bases at V and 0 bases at J, with 15 bases in the middle. Germline loops: CDR1 SNHLY, CDR2 FYNNEI. The CDR3 sequence is 15 residues long. The CDR3 DNA is TGTGCCAGAAGTAGCACGGGAAACTCTGGAAACACCATATATTTT. It is translated as CARSSTGNSGNTIYF.

The gene calls are TRBV6-1 and TRBJ1-2; no clear D. Trimming removed 6 bases from V and 8 bases from J, with 16 bases in between. From germline, CDR1 is MNHNS and CDR2 SASEGT. The CDR3 has 13 amino acids. In DNA form, the CDR3 reads TGTGCCAGCAGCCCTACCTTCGCCGGGGGCTACACCTTC. Encoded protein: CASSPTFAGGYTF.

The chain is built from TRBV7-3 and TRBJ2-3; D ambiguous. Trimming left V 4 bases short and J 6 bases short, with 11 bases between. The CDR3 contains 13 residues. CDR1 and CDR2 (germline): SGHTA, FQGTGA. The CDR3 DNA reads as TGTGCCAGCAGCTCTATATTTGAGGATACGCAGTATTTT. Protein product: CASSSIFEDTQYF. Full variable domain (remainder filled in from reference TRBV7-3 and TRBJ2-3): GAGVSQTPSNKVTEKGKYVELRCDPISGHTALYWYRQSLGQGPEFLIYFQGTGAADDSGLPNDRFFAVRPEGSVSTLKIQRTERGDSAVYLCASSSIFEDTQYFGPGTRLTVL.

The CDR3 region has the DNA TGTGCCAGCAGCCCCCGGAGAGCGGGGGGGGTTGATGAGCAGTTCTTC. Protein: CASSPRRAGGVDEQFF. The J gene is TRBJ2-1, the V gene TRBV7-2; TRBD2 aligns across 10 bases. V trimming: 5 bases; J trimming: 8 bases; junction bases outside the gene matches: 12. The germline V gene encodes CDR1 SGHTA and CDR2 FQGNSA. This CDR3 contains 16 residues. The whole variable domain, remainder taken from reference TRBV7-2 and TRBJ2-1, is GAGVSQSPSNKVTEKGKDVELRCDPISGHTALYWYRQSLGQGLEFLIYFQGNSAPDKSGLPSDRFSAERTGGSVSTLTIQRTQQEDSAVYLCASSPRRAGGVDEQFFGPGTRLTVL.

V usage is TRBV11-3 and J usage is TRBJ1-6; D not certain. Trimming pared 2 bases from V and 7 bases from J, leaving 6 bases between. The V gene's germline CDR1 is SGHNT and CDR2 YENEEA. The CDR3 sequence is 13 residues long. CDR3 region: CASSLSRNSPLHF. CDR3 DNA sequence: TGTGCCAGCAGCTTATCCCGGAATTCACCCCTCCACTTT.

V and J are TRBV10-3 and TRBJ1-2, with 7 positions matching TRBD1. The CDR3 contains 14 residues. The junction had 6 bases not matched to a gene; V was cut back by 2 bases and J by 6 bases. Germline CDR1 is ENHRY and CDR2 is SYGVKD. The CDR3 DNA is TGTGCCATCAGTGAGACCGCAGGGGGACATGGCTACACCTTC. Its protein is CAISETAGGHGYTF.

The J gene is TRBJ1-6, the V gene TRBV2, with D unclear. The CDR3 is made up of 13 amino acids. The germline V and J ends were trimmed by 3 bases and 7 bases, with 7 bases remaining between them. Germline CDR1 reads SNHLY; CDR2 reads FYNNEI. CDR3 nucleotides: TGTGCCAGCAGTGAGTTGGGGAATTCACCCCTCCACTTT. Protein: CASSELGNSPLHF. The variable domain in full, with the rest retrieved from reference TRBV2 and TRBJ1-6, is EPEVTQTPSHQVTQMGQEVILRCVPISNHLYFYWYRQILGQKVEFLVSFYNNEISEKSEIFDDQFSVERPDGSNFTLKIRSTKLEDSAMYFCASSELGNSPLHFGNGTRLTVT.

This clone was observed a single time. This rearrangement joins TRBV6-5 to TRBJ1-1, with D unclear. Trimming removed 7 bases from V and 4 bases from J, with 16 bases in between. This CDR3 has 14 residues. Germline-derived CDR1 and CDR2 are MNHEY and SVGAGI. CDR3 nucleotide sequence: TGTGCCAGCACCCCACTTAGGCATGGCACTGAAGCTTTCTTT. Encoded protein: CASTPLRHGTEAFF.

This rearrangement joins TRBV4-2 to TRBJ1-3; D ambiguous. The CDR3 loop spans 17 amino acids. V lost 4 bases and J 0 bases, leaving 16 bases between the germline ends. Germline V CDR1 and CDR2: LGHNA, YNFKEQ. The CDR3: CASSPGKGISSGNTIYF. CDR3 in DNA: TGTGCCAGCAGCCCGGGGAAGGGAATCAGCTCTGGAAACACCATATATTTT.

The chain links TRBV6-4 to TRBJ2-2; 8 bases fit TRBD2. The CDR3 contains 17 residues. Germline values: CDR1 MRHNA, CDR2 SNTAGT. Trimming cost V 0 bases and J 5 bases; bases outside gene matches: 8. The CDR3 reads CASSDSIRGGETGELFF. The CDR3 DNA is TGTGCCAGCAGTGACTCGATCCGGGGGGGTGAGACCGGGGAGCTGTTTTTT.

J is TRBJ2-7 and V is TRBV7-6, with 11 bases lining up with TRBD1. The CDR3 is 14 amino acids. CDR1 and CDR2 from the germline V gene are SGHVS and FNYEAQ. V lost 4 bases, J lost 3 bases, and 2 bases stayed unmatched. CDR3 DNA sequence: TGTGCCAGCAGCTCCGGGACAGGGGGCTACGAGCAGTACTTC. The encoded protein is CASSSGTGGYEQYF.

The chain joins TRBV6-4 to TRBJ2-3; maybe TRBD2 (6 bases). Germline loops: CDR1 MRHNA, CDR2 SNTAGT. The V end lost 2 bases, the J end lost 3 bases, and 12 bases lay between the germline ends. CDR3 length equals 15 residues. CDR3 in amino acids: CASSDTGAATDTQYF. The CDR3 DNA follows: TGTGCCAGCAGTGACACGGGAGCCGCAACAGATACGCAGTATTTT.

The chain combines TRBV9 with TRBJ2-3; 9 bases map to TRBD1. There are 17 residues in the CDR3. Trimming at V came to 0 bases and at J to 0 bases, leaving 5 bases not matched to a gene. Germline CDR1 is SGDLS and CDR2 is YYNGEE. The CDR3 reads CASSVATGGFSTDTQYF. The CDR3 DNA is TGTGCCAGCAGCGTAGCTACAGGGGGCTTTAGCACAGATACGCAGTATTTT.

The CDR3 nucleotides read TGTGCCAGCAGCTCGGGGAACGAGCAGTACTTC. Protein sequence: CASSSGNEQYF. J is TRBJ2-7 and V is TRBV7-9, with a possible D match to TRBD2 (5 bases). V dropped 4 bases and J dropped 5 bases, with 6 bases sitting between them. The CDR3 length is 11 residues. The germline gives CDR1 SEHNR, CDR2 FQNEAQ (reference sequence).

CDR3 nucleotide sequence: TGTGCCAGCAGCTATTCGACAGGGGAGCAGTACTTC. Protein sequence: CASSYSTGEQYF. The chain recombines TRBV7-9 with TRBJ2-7; 7 bases align to TRBD1. Trimming at V came to 4 bases and at J to 7 bases, leaving 4 bases not matched to a gene. Germline V gene lookup returns CDR1 SEHNR and CDR2 FQNEAQ (reference sequence). The CDR3 sequence is 12 residues long.

The J gene is TRBJ2-3, the V gene TRBV13; TRBD2 matches at 13 bases. The CDR3 spans 18 residues. Losses at the gene ends were 5 bases for V and 6 bases for J; bases not matched to a gene: 14. Germline-derived CDR1 and CDR2 are PRHDT and FYEKMQ (reference sequence). The CDR3 nucleotides read TGTGCCAGCAGCCGCAGGACTAGCGGGGGTAGATACCCCGATACGCAGTATTTT. This codes for CASSRRTSGGRYPDTQYF.